This entry describes one T cell receptor beta chain. Antigen specificity is unknown. Patients with autoimmune history or systemic immunosuppression were excluded. This entry is derived from a study of OX40 agonist ivuxolimab in advanced cancers. V was clipped by 1 base and J by 1 base; unmatched bases: 4. CDR1 SGHTA and CDR2 FQGNSA come from the germline V gene. The CDR3 has 15 amino acids. Method: immunoSEQ multiplex PCR; TCRdb's copy keeps in-frame clones and lacks some. The table has about 52,000 clones, about nine tenths seen once; the top ten hold around 15%. Study-wide results and limits: Antigen targets of the expanded peripheral T cells went undetermined. Clonal expansion was seen in CD4+ and CD8+ blood T cells by week 6 at 0.1 to 3.0 mg/kg. Normalized T-cell clonal expansion was also low in a subset of nonresponders.

This chain connects TRBV7-2 to TRBJ2-7; TRBD2 matches 7 bases. The source of this sequence is an adult with an advanced solid tumor such as melanoma, head and neck, liver or kidney cancer. Here the sequenced sample was CD4+ or CD8+ T cells sorted from blood, taken in a trial of the OX40 agonist ivuxolimab. The CDR3 DNA reads as TGTGCCAGCAGCTTAGGGACTAGGGGATCCTACGAGCAGTACTTC. It yields the protein CASSLGTRGSYEQYF.